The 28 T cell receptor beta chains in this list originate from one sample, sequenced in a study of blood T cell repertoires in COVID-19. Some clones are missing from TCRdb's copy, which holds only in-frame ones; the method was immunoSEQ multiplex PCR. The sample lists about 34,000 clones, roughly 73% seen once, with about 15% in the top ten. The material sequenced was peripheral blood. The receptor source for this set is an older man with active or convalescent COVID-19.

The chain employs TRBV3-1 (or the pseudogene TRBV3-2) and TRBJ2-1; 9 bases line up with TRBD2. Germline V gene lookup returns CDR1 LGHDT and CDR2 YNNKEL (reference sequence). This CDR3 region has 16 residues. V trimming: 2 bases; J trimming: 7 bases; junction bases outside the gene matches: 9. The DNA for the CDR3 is TGTGCCAGCAGCCAACGGACTAGCGCGAGCCGTAATGAGCAGTTCTTC. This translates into CASSQRTSASRNEQFF.

This chain's CDR3 is CASSFGTWSEQYF. DNA for the CDR3: TGTGCCAGCAGCTTCGGGACTTGGTCCGAGCAGTACTTC. The J gene is TRBJ2-7, the V gene TRBV11-2, with a weak D call TRBD2 (6 bases). This CDR3 contains 13 residues. Germline V lookup: CDR1 SGHAT, CDR2 FQNNGV. Trimming took 3 bases from V and 6 from J, leaving 12 bases between them.

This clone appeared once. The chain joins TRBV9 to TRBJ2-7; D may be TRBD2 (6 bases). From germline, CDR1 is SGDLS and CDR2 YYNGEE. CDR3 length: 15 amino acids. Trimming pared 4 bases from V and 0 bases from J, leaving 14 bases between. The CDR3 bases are TGTGCCAGCAGCCCAGGGACTTACTTCTCCTACGAGCAGTACTTC. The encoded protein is CASSPGTYFSYEQYF.

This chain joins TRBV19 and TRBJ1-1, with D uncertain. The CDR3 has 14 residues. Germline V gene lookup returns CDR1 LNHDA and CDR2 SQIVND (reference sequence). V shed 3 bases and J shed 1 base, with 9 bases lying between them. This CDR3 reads CASSISRQNTEAFF. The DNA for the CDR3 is TGTGCCAGTAGTATTTCCCGACAGAACACTGAAGCTTTCTTT.

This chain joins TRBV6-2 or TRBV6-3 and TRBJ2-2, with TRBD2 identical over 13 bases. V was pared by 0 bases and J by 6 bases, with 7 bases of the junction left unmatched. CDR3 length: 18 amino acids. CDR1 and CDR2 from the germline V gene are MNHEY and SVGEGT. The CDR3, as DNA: TGTGCCAGCAGTTACTCCGGACTAGCGGGAGTAGGCTCCGGGGAGCTGTTTTTT. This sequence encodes CASSYSGLAGVGSGELFF.

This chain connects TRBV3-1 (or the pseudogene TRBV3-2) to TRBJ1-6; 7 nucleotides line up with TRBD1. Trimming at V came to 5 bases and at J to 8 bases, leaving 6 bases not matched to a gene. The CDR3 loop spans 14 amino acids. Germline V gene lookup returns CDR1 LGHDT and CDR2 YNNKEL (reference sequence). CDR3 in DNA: TGTGCCAGCAGCACCCGACAGGGTGATTCACCCCTCCACTTT. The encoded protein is CASSTRQGDSPLHF.

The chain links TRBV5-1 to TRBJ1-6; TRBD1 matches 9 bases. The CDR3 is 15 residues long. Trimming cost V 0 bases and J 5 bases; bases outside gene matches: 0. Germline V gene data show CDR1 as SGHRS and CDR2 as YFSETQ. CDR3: CASSLDRGHNSPLHF. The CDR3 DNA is TGCGCCAGCAGCTTGGACAGGGGGCATAATTCACCCCTCCACTTT.

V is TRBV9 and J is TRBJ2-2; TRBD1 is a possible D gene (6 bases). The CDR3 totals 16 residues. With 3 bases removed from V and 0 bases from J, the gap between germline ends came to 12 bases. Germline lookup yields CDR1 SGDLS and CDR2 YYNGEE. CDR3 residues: CASSAIQGSNTGELFF. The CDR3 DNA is TGTGCCAGCAGCGCTATACAGGGTTCGAACACCGGGGAGCTGTTTTTT.

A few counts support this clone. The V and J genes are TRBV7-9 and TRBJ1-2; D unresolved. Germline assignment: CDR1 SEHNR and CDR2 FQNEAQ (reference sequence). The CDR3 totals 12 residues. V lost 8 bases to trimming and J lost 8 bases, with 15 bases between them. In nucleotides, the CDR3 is TGTGCCAGCGAGGGTGAAGCGGGCGGCTACACCTTC. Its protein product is CASEGEAGGYTF.

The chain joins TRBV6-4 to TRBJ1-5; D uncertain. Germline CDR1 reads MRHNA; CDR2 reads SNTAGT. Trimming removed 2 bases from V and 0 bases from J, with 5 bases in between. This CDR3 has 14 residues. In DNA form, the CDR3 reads TGTGCCAGCAGTGACGAGGATAGCAATCAGCCCCAGCATTTT. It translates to CASSDEDSNQPQHF.

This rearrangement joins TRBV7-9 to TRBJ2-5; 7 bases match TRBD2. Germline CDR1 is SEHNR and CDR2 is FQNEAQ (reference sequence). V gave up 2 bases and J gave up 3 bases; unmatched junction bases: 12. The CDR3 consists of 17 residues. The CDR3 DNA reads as TGTGCCAGCAGCTTAAACCTCGGCGCCCGGGGGGAAGAGACCCAGTACTTC. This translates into CASSLNLGARGEETQYF.

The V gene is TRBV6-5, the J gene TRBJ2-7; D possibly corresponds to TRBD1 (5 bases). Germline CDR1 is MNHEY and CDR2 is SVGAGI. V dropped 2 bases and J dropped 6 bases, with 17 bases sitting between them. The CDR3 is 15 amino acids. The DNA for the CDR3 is TGTGCCAGCAGTTACGTCGCAGGGTATCTCGGCGAGCAGTACTTC. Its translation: CASSYVAGYLGEQYF.

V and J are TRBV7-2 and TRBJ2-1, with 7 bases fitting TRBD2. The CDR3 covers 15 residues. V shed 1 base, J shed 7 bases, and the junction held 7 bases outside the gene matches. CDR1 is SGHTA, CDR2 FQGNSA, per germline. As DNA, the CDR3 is TGTGCCAGCAGCTTAGTTTCTCAGCGGGAAAATGAGCAGTTCTTC. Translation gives CASSLVSQRENEQFF.

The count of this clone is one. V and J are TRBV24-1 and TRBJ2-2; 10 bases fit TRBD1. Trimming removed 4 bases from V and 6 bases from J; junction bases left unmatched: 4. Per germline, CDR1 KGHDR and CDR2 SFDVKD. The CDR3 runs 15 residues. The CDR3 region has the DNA TGTGCCACCAGTGACCCCGGGACAGGGGCCGGGGAGCTGTTTTTT. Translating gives CATSDPGTGAGELFF.

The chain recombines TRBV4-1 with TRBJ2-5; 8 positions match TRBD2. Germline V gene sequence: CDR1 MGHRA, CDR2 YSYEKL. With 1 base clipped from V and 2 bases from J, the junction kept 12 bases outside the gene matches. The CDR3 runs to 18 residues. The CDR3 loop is CASSQGPSSGSGQETQYF. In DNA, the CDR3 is TGCGCCAGCAGCCAAGGTCCTTCGAGCGGGAGTGGGCAAGAGACCCAGTACTTC.

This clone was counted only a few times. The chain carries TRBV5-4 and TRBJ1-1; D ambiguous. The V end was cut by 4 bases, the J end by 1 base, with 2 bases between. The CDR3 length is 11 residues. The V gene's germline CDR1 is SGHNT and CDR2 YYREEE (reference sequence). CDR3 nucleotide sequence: TGTGCCAGCAGCCGGAACACTGAAGCTTTCTTT. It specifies CASSRNTEAFF.

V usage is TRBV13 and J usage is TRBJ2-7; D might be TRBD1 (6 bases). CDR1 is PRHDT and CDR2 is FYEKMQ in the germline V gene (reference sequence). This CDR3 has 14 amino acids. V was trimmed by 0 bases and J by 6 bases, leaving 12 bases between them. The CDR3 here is CASSLGQGRSEQYF. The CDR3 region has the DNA TGTGCCAGCAGCTTAGGACAGGGACGATCCGAGCAGTACTTC.

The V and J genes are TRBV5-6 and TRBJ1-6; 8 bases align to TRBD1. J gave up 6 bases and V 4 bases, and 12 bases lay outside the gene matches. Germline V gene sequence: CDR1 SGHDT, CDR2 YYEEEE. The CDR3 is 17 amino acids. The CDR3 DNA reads TGTGCCAGCAGCCCATCAGGGGGCCAATCCGGTAATTCACCCCTCCACTTT. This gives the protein CASSPSGGQSGNSPLHF.

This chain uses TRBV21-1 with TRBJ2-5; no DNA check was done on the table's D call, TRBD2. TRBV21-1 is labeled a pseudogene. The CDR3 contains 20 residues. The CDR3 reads CASSKDCDRGLAGLQETQYF. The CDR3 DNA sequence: TGTGCCAGCAGCAAAGATTGCGACAGGGGACTAGCGGGGTTACAAGAGACCCAGTACTTC.

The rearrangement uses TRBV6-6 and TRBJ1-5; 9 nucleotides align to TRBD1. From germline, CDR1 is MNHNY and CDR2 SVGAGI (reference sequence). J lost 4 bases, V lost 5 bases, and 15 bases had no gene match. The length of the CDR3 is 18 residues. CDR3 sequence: CASSRTGGERGGNQPQHF. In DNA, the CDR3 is TGTGCCAGCAGTCGCACAGGGGGCGAGAGGGGGGGAAATCAGCCCCAGCATTTT.

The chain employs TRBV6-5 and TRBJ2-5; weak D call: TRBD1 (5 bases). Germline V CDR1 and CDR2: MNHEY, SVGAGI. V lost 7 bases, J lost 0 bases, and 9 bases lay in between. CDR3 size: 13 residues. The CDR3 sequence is CASNGHHQETQYF. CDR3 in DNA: TGTGCCAGCAATGGACACCACCAAGAGACCCAGTACTTC.

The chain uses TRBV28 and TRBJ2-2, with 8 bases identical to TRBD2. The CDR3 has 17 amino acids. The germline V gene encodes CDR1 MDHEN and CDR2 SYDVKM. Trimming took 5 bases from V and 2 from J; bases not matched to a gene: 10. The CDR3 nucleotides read TGTGCCAGCAGTCCCCCCTCCGGGAGGGCCAACACCGGGGAGCTGTTTTTT. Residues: CASSPPSGRANTGELFF.

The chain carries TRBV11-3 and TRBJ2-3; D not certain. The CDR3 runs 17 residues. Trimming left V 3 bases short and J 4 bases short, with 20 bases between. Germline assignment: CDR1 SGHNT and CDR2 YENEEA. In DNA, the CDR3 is TGTGCCAGCAGCTTTTCCTGGTCAGTCCAACCTCCAGATACGCAGTATTTT. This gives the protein CASSFSWSVQPPDTQYF.

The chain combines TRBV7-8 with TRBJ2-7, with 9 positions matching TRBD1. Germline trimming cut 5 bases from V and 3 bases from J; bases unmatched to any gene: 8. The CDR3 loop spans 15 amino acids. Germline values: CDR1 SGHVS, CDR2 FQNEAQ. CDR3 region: CASSNGQGLFYEQYF. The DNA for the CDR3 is TGTGCCAGCAGCAACGGACAGGGGCTATTCTACGAGCAGTACTTC.

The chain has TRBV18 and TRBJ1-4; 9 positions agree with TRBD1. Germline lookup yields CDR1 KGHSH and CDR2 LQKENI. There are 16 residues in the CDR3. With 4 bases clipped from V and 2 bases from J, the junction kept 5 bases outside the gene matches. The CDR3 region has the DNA TGTGCCAGCTCACGACCCGGGACAGGGACTAATGAAAAACTGTTTTTT. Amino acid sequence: CASSRPGTGTNEKLFF.

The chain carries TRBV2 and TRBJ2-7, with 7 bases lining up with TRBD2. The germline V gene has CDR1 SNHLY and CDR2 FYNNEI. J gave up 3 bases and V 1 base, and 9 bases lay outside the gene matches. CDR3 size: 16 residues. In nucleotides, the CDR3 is TGTGCCAGCAGTGAAGATCTATGGGGCGGGAGCTACGAGCAGTACTTC. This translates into CASSEDLWGGSYEQYF.

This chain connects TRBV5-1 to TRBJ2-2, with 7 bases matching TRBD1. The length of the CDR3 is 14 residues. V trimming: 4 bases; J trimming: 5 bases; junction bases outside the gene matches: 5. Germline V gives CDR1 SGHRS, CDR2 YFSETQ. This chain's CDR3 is CASSPDRVTGELFF. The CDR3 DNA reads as TGCGCCAGCAGCCCCGACAGGGTAACCGGGGAGCTGTTTTTT.

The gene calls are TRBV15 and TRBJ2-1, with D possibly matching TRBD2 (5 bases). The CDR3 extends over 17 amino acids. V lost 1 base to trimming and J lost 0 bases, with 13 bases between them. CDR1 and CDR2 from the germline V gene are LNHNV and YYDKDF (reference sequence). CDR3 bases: TGTGCCACCAGCAGAGGTGATCGGAGGCGCTCCTACAATGAGCAGTTCTTC. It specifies CATSRGDRRRSYNEQFF.